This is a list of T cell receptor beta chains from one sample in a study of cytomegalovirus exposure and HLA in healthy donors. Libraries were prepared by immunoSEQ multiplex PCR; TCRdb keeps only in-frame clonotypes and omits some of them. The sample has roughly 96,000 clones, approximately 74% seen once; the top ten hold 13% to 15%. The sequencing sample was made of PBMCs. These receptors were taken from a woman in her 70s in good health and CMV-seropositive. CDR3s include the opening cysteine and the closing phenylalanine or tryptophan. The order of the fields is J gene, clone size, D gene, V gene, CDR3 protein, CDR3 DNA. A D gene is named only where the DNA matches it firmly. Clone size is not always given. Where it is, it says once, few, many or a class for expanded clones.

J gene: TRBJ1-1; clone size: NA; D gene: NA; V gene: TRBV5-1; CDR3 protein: CASSLVGTPLNTEAFF; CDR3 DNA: TGCGCCAGCAGCTTGGTTGGGACACCTTTGAACACTGAAGCTTTCTTT
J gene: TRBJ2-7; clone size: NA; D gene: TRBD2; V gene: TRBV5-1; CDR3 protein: CASSLLAGEEEQYF; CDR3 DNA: TGCGCCAGCAGCTTACTAGCGGGAGAGGAAGAGCAGTACTTC
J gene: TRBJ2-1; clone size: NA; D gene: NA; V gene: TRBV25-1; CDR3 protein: CATRGLNEQFF; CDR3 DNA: TGTGCCACCAGGGGACTCAATGAGCAGTTCTTC
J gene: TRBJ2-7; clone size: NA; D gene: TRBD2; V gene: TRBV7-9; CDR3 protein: CASSRTSGRGTYEQYF; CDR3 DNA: TGTGCCAGCAGCCGAACTAGCGGGAGAGGGACCTACGAGCAGTACTTC
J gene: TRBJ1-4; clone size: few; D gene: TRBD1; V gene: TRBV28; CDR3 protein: CASSPPRAQGGKLFF; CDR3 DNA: TGTGCCAGCAGTCCTCCGCGAGCCCAGGGGGGAAAACTGTTTTTT
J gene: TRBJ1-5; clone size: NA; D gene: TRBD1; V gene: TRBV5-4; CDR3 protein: CASSFGTGVGSNQPQHF; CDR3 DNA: TGTGCCAGCAGCTTTGGGACAGGGGTCGGTAGCAATCAGCCCCAGCATTTT
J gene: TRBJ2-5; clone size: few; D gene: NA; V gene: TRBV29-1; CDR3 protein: CSARDYSLETQYF; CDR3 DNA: TGCAGCGCTCGCGACTACTCTCTAGAGACCCAGTACTTC
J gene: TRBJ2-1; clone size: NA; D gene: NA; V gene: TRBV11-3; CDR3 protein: CASSLGQYNEQFF; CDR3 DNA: TGTGCCAGCAGCTTAGGACAGTACAATGAGCAGTTCTTC
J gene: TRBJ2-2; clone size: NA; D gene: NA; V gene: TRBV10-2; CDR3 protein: CASSEFTVGPGTGELFF; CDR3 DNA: TGCGCCAGCAGTGAGTTTACTGTCGGACCAGGGACCGGGGAGCTGTTTTTT
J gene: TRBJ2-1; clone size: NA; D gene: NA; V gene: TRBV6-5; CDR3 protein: CASTQGNEQFF; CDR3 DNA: TGTGCCAGCACTCAGGGGAATGAGCAGTTCTTC
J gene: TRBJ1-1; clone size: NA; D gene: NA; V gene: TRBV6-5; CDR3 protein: CASSYGSSRGNTEAFF; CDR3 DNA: TGTGCCAGCAGTTACGGGAGCTCGCGGGGGAACACTGAAGCTTTCTTT
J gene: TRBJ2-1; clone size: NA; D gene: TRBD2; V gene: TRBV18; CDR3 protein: CASSHRRSGGISSYNEQFF; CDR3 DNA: TGTGCCAGCTCACATCGAAGGAGCGGGGGCATTAGCTCCTACAATGAGCAGTTCTTC
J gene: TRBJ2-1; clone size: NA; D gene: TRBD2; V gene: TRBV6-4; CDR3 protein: CASSDSSGRGGAHNEQFF; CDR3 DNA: TGTGCCAGCAGTGACTCCTCTGGCCGCGGGGGGGCACACAATGAGCAGTTCTTC
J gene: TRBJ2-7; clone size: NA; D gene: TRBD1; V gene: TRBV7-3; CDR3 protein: CASSWGQGLEQYF; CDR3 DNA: TGTGCCAGCAGCTGGGGACAGGGCTTGGAGCAGTACTTC
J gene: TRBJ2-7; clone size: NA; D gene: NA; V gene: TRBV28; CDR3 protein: CASSLVFQSWTEFERSSYEQYF; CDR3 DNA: TGTGCCAGCAGTTTGGTGTTCCAATCCTGGACAGAGTTTGAAAGGAGCTCCTACGAGCAGTACTTC
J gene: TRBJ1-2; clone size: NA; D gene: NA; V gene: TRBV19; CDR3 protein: CASSIAYGILNYGYTF; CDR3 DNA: TGTGCCAGTAGTATAGCGTACGGGATCCTTAACTATGGCTACACCTTC
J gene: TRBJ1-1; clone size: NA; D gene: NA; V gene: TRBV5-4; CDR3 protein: CASSLAGLLMGTEAFF; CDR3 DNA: TGTGCCAGCAGCTTGGCCGGACTTCTGATGGGCACTGAAGCTTTCTTT
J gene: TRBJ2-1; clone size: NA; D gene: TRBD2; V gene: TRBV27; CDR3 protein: CIQRGVAGVDEQFF; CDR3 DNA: TGTATACAAAGGGGGGTAGCGGGAGTGGATGAGCAGTTCTTC
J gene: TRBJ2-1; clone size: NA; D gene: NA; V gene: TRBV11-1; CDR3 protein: CASSLALWESSYNEQFF; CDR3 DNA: TGTGCCAGCAGCTTAGCGCTCTGGGAGAGCTCCTACAATGAGCAGTTCTTC
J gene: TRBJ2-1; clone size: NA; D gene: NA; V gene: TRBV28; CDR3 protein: CASSVLYNEQFF; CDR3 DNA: TGTGCCAGCAGTGTCCTTTACAATGAGCAGTTCTTC
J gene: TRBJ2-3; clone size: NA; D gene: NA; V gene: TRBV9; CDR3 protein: CASSPRAGGTDTQYF; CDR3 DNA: TGTGCCAGCAGCCCCCGGGCTGGGGGGACAGATACGCAGTATTTT